The 17 T cell receptor beta chains below were found in one sample sequenced in a study. TCRdb passed the RT-PCR reads through MiXCR, listing each CDR3 protein once. The table records about 680,000 distinct CDR3 sequences, over 12% of them present only once. Sample: memory CD4+ T cells from blood. These receptors were taken from a female donor in good health, serving as a healthy control.

The sample holds a few counts of this clonotype. CDR3 nucleotides: TGTGCCAGCAGTGAAGGAGTTGTAGCGGCCGAGACAGATACGCAGTATTTT. Translating it yields CASSEGVVAAETDTQYF. This rearrangement joins TRBV2 to TRBJ2-3; maybe TRBD2 (6 bases). The CDR3 is 17 amino acids. Trimming took off 1 base at V and 3 bases at J, with 17 bases between the two ends. In germline, CDR1 is SNHLY, CDR2 FYNNEI.

J is TRBJ1-1 and V is TRBV20-1; possible D gene TRBD1, 6 bases. With 3 bases removed from V and 1 base from J, the gap between germline ends came to 15 bases. This CDR3 has 15 residues. Germline V gene lookup returns CDR1 DFQATT and CDR2 SNEGSKA (reference sequence). CDR3 in DNA: TGCAGTGCTAGCAGGGGCGATCGTAAGAACACTGAAGCTTTCTTT. This sequence encodes CSASRGDRKNTEAFF.

In the case of this clonotype: At one boundary the junction diverges from the germline segment, which might be a read error. The chain carries TRBV4-3 and TRBJ1-2, with D perhaps TRBD1 (6 bases). The CDR3 covers 19 residues. Germline CDR1 is LGHNA and CDR2 is YSLEER. The CDR3 reads CASSQEVWAGTSLNYGYTF. CDR3 nucleotides: TGCGCCAGCAGCCAAGAAGTCTGGGCAGGGACAAGCCTTAACTATGGATACACCTTC.

There are many counts of this clonotype. J is TRBJ2-2 and V is TRBV4-3, with D unclear. Trimming took 0 bases from V and 5 from J, leaving 7 bases between them. Germline V lookup: CDR1 LGHNA, CDR2 YSLEER. This CDR3 contains 14 residues. This chain's CDR3 is CASSQELGTGELFF. DNA for the CDR3: TGCGCCAGCAGCCAAGAACTCGGAACCGGGGAGCTGTTTTTT.

This chain connects TRBV7-2 to TRBJ1-2; a possible D gene is TRBD1 (5 bases). V lost 4 bases to trimming and J lost 3 bases, with 15 bases between them. CDR1 and CDR2 from the germline V gene are SGHTA and FQGNSA. The CDR3 is 15 amino acids. The CDR3 sequence is CASSWTGTIDYGYTF. The CDR3 nucleotides read TGTGCCAGCAGCTGGACGGGGACGATAGACTATGGCTACACCTTC.

This clonotype has a count of ten or more. Here the CDR3 reads CASSHGLRGGHMSYEQYF. The CDR3 bases are TGCGCCAGCAGCCACGGGTTGAGGGGAGGGCATATGTCCTACGAGCAGTACTTC. The chain has TRBV5-1 and TRBJ2-7; 7 positions match TRBD2. Trimming cost V 4 bases and J 1 base; bases outside gene matches: 17. The germline gives CDR1 SGHRS, CDR2 YFSETQ. The CDR3 is 18 residues long.

This clonotype has just a few counts. The V call is TRBV5-1, the J call TRBJ1-1; maybe TRBD1 (5 bases). Trimming cost V 2 bases and J 0 bases, with 14 bases left between them. Germline-derived CDR1 and CDR2 are SGHRS and YFSETQ. The length of the CDR3 is 16 residues. CDR3 region: CASSFTQGSMNTEAFF. CDR3 coding DNA: TGCGCCAGCAGCTTTACCCAGGGCTCGATGAACACTGAAGCTTTCTTT.

This clonotype has at least ten counts. V is TRBV5-1 and J is TRBJ2-2; the D is unclear. The CDR3 consists of 15 residues. The V and J ends lost 0 bases and 2 bases respectively, with 8 bases between them. Germline V CDR1 and CDR2: SGHRS, YFSETQ. CDR3 protein: CASSLEAHNTGELFF. CDR3 nucleotides: TGCGCCAGCAGCTTGGAAGCACACAACACCGGGGAGCTGTTTTTT.

The CDR3 nucleotides read TGTGCCAGCAGTTACTACAGGCAATACAATGAGCAGTTCTTC. Encoded protein: CASSYYRQYNEQFF. V is TRBV6-6 and J is TRBJ2-1, with TRBD1 as a possible D gene (5 bases). Trimming took 1 base from V and 4 from J, leaving 8 bases between them. The CDR3 loop spans 14 amino acids. Germline lookup yields CDR1 MNHNY and CDR2 SVGAGI (reference sequence).

The rearrangement joins TRBV5-1 to TRBJ2-7; weak D call: TRBD2 (5 bases). The CDR3 is 13 residues long. Germline assignment: CDR1 SGHRS and CDR2 YFSETQ. Trimming took off 2 bases at V and 4 bases at J, with 10 bases between the two ends. The CDR3 is CASSLMGEYEQYF. The DNA for the CDR3 is TGCGCCAGCAGCTTAATGGGAGAGTACGAGCAGTACTTC.

V and J are TRBV7-2 and TRBJ1-2, with D unresolved. V was cut by 3 bases and J by 2 bases, with 7 bases left in between. The CDR3 covers 13 residues. Germline values: CDR1 SGHTA, CDR2 FQGNSA. This CDR3 is CASSFEPNYGYTF. In nucleotides, the CDR3 is TGTGCCAGCAGCTTTGAACCGAACTATGGCTACACCTTC.

To note about this clonotype: This may be a read error: a much more frequent sequence differs by one nucleotide. The chain combines TRBV10-3 with TRBJ2-3; possible D gene TRBD2, 6 bases. Germline V gene data show CDR1 as ENHRY and CDR2 as SYGVKD. The CDR3 runs 14 residues. The DNA for the CDR3 is TGTGCCATCAGTGAGTCTACTAGCCCAGAAACGCAGTATTTT. As protein: CAISESTSPETQYF.

This clonotype has a handful of counts. V gene TRBV7-8 combines with J gene TRBJ2-2; D remains ambiguous. V lost 2 bases to trimming and J lost 0 bases, with 7 bases between them. The CDR3 covers 15 residues. The germline V gene encodes CDR1 SGHVS and CDR2 FQNEAQ. The chain's CDR3 is CASSLLASNTGELFF. The CDR3 DNA reads TGTGCCAGCAGCTTACTCGCATCGAACACCGGGGAGCTGTTTTTT.

In its sample, this clonotype was seen a few times. V usage is TRBV12-3 or TRBV12-4 and J usage is TRBJ2-7; TRBD1 or TRBD2 may be the D gene (5 bases each). V was clipped by 3 bases and J by 10 bases, with 19 bases between them. The CDR3 length is 14 residues. The DNA for the CDR3 is TGTGCCAGCAGTTTCTCAGGGAATGAGGGTCGACAGTACTTC. Its translation: CASSFSGNEGRQYF.

This chain uses TRBV30 with TRBJ2-7, with D possibly being TRBD1 (7 bases). Germline loops: CDR1 GTSNPN, CDR2 SVGIG (reference sequence). V dropped 3 bases and J dropped 3 bases, with 9 bases sitting between them. CDR3 length: 12 amino acids. Here the CDR3 DNA reads TGTGCCTGGAGGCAGGGGGGCTACGAGCAGTACTTC. Translation: CAWRQGGYEQYF.

J is TRBJ2-3 and V is TRBV28; D not certain. V was trimmed by 6 bases and J by 0 bases, leaving 7 bases between them. Germline-derived CDR1 and CDR2 are MDHEN and SYDVKM. The CDR3 length is 13 residues. CDR3 residues: CASSPISTDTQYF. Here the CDR3 DNA reads TGTGCCAGCAGCCCCATAAGCACAGATACGCAGTATTTT. Supplemented by reference TRBV28 and TRBJ2-3, the full variable domain reads DVKVTQSSRYLVKRTGEKVFLECVQDMDHENMFWYRQDPGLGLRLIYFSYDVKMKEKGDIPEGYSVSREKKERFSLILESASTNQTSMYLCASSPISTDTQYFGPGTRLTVL.

This clonotype came up many times. The chain combines TRBV20-1 with TRBJ2-1; 9 bases agree with TRBD2. The ends lost 6 bases at V and 6 bases at J; junction bases unmatched: 9. This CDR3 is 14 amino acids long. Germline CDR1 DFQATT, CDR2 SNEGSKA (reference sequence). The DNA for the CDR3 is TGCAGTGCAAGGCGGTTGCGGGAGGGCAATGAGCAGTTCTTC. Protein: CSARRLREGNEQFF.